This T cell receptor beta chain was retrieved from a study of cytomegalovirus exposure and HLA in healthy donors. Overall study context: Counted in an early data release were tens of millions of unique TCRs from HLA-typed donors.

Trimming removed 5 bases from V and 2 bases from J, with 7 bases in between. Germline V gene data show CDR1 as MDHEN and CDR2 as SYDVKM. The CDR3 length is 12 residues. This clone was detected only a few times. Its target is not known. Notes on the study in general: Being indistinguishable, some V segments were excluded, TRBV6-2 and TRBV6-3 among them. In vitro experiments confirmed that a few CMV-associated chains were specific for CMV antigens. Follow-up analysis later connected one missense variant in DCLRE1C with trimming of TCR beta V- and J-genes.

The PCR used 60 Vbeta and 13 Jbeta primers. The table came from immunoSEQ multiplex PCR; TCRdb's copy has only in-frame clones and leaves some out. This table has about 150,000 clones, 68% appearing once. The genes are TRBV28 and TRBJ2-7; D gene unclear. Sequenced: PBMCs. The source is a man between 60 and 75 years old in good health and CMV-seronegative. The CDR3 spells CASSPTTYEQYF. Here the CDR3 DNA reads TGTGCCAGCAGTCCTACTACCTACGAGCAGTACTTC.